A single sample is the source of the 9 T cell receptor beta chains below, sequenced in a study of T cell changes during pregnancy in multiple sclerosis. Libraries were prepared by immunoSEQ multiplex PCR; TCRdb keeps only in-frame clonotypes and omits some of them. The table lists more than 55,000 clones, 90% of them singletons. The source was peripheral blood, collected in the third trimester of pregnancy. These receptor sequences come from a female donor in good health, enrolled as a control in a pregnancy study.

This sequence joins TRBV6-6 and TRBJ1-5; 8 bases are a match to TRBD1. In germline, CDR1 is MNHNY, CDR2 SVGAGI (reference sequence). V lost 8 bases to trimming and J lost 4 bases; unmatched junction nucleotides: 10. The CDR3 is 15 amino acids. CDR3 bases: TGTGCCAGCGGGACGACAGGGGCGGCAAATCAGCCCCAGCATTTT. The encoded protein is CASGTTGAANQPQHF.

The genes are TRBV6-4 and TRBJ2-2; 9 nucleotides line up with TRBD2. The V gene's germline CDR1 is MRHNA and CDR2 SNTAGT. V trimming: 7 bases; J trimming: 5 bases; junction bases outside the gene matches: 5. This CDR3 spans 14 amino acids. DNA of the CDR3: TGTGCCAGCAAAAGACTAGCGGAGACCGGGGAGCTGTTTTTT. Amino acids: CASKRLAETGELFF.

V is TRBV5-1 and J is TRBJ1-4; TRBD1 might be the D (6 bases). The CDR3 runs to 15 residues. Trimming shortened V by 3 bases and J by 4 bases, and 13 bases separated the two germline ends. Germline lookup yields CDR1 SGHRS and CDR2 YFSETQ. For the CDR3, the DNA is TGCGCCAGCAGCTGGACGACAGGAGATAATGAAAAACTGTTTTTT. Residues: CASSWTTGDNEKLFF.

V and J are TRBV12-5 and TRBJ2-7, with D possibly TRBD2 on 7 matching bases. The CDR3 is 18 amino acids. The germline V gene has CDR1 LGHNT and CDR2 FRNRAP. Deletions cut 0 bases from V and 0 bases from J, with 18 bases between. CDR3 sequence: CASGLVLWGRGSSYEQYF. In DNA, the CDR3 is TGTGCTAGTGGTTTGGTTCTTTGGGGGCGGGGGAGCTCCTACGAGCAGTACTTC.

The chain has TRBV7-9 and TRBJ2-1; 14 bases are a match to TRBD2. In germline, CDR1 is SEHNR, CDR2 FQNEAQ (reference sequence). The CDR3 extends over 14 amino acids. V gave up 9 bases and J gave up 6 bases; unmatched junction bases: 4. The CDR3 spells CASPGTSGSNEQFF. The CDR3 coding sequence is TGTGCCAGTCCCGGGACTAGCGGGAGCAATGAGCAGTTCTTC.

The CDR3: CASSITGQGFSEAFF. DNA of the CDR3: TGTGCCAGCTCCATAACGGGACAGGGATTTTCTGAAGCTTTCTTT. The chain carries TRBV18 and TRBJ1-1, with TRBD1 matching over 9 bases. J was trimmed by 6 bases and V by 6 bases; bases with no gene match: 11. Germline V CDR1 and CDR2: KGHSH, LQKENI. The CDR3 is 15 amino acids.

The rearrangement uses TRBV6-7 and TRBJ1-2, with D possibly being TRBD1 (5 bases). TRBV6-7 is known as an ORF, though its function is uncertain. The CDR3 is 18 residues long. With 6 bases removed from V and 1 base from J, the gap between germline ends came to 24 bases. CDR3: CASSRLLGPAPLNYGYTF. CDR3 nucleotides: TGTGCCAGCAGCCGACTTTTGGGGCCTGCCCCCCTTAACTATGGCTACACCTTC.

The V call is TRBV5-4, the J call TRBJ1-5; D gene unclear. Germline loops: CDR1 SGHNT, CDR2 YYREEE (reference sequence). V shed 4 bases and J shed 5 bases, with 16 bases lying between them. The CDR3 length is 15 residues. The CDR3 nucleotides are TGTGCCAGCAGCGCCGGGTCGGGGTTTGATCAGCCCCAGCATTTT. This translates into CASSAGSGFDQPQHF.

This chain uses TRBV15 with TRBJ2-1; the D is unclear. The CDR3 is made up of 13 amino acids. Germline-derived CDR1 and CDR2 are LNHNV and YYDKDF (reference sequence). Trimming stripped 0 bases from V and 12 bases from J, with 12 bases between. The CDR3 nucleotides read TGTGCCACCAGCAGAGATCGAATGAACTCGCAGTTCTTC. This translates into CATSRDRMNSQFF.